This TCR beta chain was captured by sequencing in a study of T cell repertoires in cytomegalovirus infection. Between the trimmed V and J ends, which lost 6 bases and 8 bases, there was a span of 18 bases. CDR3 length equals 13 residues. Germline V gene lookup returns CDR1 SQVTM and CDR2 ANQGSEA. From the reads, TCRdb called clonotypes with MiXCR, one entry per CDR3 protein. There are 250,000 to 300,000 distinct CDR3 sequences in the sample; roughly 25% occur only once, and around 13% lies in the top ten. V gene TRBV29-1 combines with J gene TRBJ2-3; D is perhaps TRBD1 (6 bases). This TCR was recovered from a human donor in good health (CMV status not recorded). Some clones in this sample may be carry-over from other donors' samples. The specimen sequenced was PBMCs. The CDR3 DNA follows: TGCAGCGTCCAGGGACAACTCAGGGGTACGCAGTATTTT. Protein sequence: CSVQGQLRGTQYF.